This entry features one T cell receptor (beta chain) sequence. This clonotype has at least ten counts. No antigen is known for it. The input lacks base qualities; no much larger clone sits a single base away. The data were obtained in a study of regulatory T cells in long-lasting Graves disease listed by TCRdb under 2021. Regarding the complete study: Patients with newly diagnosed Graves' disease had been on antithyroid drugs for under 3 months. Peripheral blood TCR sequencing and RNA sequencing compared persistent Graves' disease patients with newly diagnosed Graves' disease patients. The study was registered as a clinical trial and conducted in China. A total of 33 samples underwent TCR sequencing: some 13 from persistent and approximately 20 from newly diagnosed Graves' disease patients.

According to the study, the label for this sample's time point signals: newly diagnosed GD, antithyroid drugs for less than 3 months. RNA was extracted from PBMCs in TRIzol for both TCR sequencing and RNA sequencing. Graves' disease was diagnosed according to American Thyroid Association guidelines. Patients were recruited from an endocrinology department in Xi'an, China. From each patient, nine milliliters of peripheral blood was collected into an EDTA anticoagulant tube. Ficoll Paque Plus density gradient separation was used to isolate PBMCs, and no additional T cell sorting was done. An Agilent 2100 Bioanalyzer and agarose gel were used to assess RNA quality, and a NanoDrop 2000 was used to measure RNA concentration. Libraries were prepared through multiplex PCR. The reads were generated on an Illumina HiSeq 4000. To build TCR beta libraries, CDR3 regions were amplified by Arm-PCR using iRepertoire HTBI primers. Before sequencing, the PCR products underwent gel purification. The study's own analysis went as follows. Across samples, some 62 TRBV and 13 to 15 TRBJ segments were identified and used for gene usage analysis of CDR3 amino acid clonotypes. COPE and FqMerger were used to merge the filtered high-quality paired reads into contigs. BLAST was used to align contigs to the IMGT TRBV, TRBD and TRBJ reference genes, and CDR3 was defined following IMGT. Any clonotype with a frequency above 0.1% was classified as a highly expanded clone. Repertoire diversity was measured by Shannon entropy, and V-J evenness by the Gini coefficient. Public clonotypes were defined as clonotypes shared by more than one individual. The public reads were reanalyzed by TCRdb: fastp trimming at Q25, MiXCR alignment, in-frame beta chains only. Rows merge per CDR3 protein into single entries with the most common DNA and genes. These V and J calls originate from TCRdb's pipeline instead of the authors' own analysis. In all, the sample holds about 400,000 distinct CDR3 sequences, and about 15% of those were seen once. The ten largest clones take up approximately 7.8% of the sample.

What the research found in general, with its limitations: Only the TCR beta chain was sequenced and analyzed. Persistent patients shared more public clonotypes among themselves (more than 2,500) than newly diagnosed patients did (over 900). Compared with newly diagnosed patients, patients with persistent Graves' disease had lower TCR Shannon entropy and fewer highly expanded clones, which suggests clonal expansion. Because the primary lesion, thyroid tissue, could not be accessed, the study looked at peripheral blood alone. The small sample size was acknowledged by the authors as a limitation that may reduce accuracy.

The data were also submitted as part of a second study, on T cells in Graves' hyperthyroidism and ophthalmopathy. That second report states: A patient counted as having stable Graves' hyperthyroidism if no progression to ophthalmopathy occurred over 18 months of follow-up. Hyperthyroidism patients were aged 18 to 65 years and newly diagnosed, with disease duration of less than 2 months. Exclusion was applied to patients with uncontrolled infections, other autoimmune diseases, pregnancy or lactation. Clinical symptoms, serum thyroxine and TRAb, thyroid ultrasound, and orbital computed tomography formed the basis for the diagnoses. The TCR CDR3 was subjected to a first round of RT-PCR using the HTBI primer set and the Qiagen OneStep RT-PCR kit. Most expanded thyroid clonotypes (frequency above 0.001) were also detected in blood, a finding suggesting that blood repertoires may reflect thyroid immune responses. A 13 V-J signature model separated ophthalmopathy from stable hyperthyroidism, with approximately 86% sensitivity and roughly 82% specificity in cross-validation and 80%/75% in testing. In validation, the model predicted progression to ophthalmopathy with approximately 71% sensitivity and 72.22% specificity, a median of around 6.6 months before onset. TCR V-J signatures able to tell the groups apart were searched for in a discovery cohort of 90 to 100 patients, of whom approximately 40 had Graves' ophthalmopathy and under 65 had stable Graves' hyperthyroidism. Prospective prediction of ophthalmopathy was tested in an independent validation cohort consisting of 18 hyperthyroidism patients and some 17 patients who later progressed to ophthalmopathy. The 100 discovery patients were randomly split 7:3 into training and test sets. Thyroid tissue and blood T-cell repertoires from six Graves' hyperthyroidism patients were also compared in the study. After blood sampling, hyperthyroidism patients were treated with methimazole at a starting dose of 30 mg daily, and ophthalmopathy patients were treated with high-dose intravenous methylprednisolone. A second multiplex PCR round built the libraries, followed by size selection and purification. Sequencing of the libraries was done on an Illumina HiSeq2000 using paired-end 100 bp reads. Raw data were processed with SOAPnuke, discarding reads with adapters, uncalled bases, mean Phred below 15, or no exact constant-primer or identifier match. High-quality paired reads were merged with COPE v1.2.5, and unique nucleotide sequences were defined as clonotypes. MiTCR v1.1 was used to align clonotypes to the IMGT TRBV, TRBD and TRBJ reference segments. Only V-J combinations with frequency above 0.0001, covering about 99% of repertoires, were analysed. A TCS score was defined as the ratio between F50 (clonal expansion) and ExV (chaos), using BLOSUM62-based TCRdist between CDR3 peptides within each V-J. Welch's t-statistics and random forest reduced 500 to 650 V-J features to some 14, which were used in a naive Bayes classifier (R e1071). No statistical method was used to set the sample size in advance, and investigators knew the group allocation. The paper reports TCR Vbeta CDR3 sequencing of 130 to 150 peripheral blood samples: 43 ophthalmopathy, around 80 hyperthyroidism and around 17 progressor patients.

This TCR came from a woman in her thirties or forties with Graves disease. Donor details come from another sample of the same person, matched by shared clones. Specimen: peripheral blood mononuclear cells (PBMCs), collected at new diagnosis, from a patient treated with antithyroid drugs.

The DNA reads as follows: TGTGCCAGCAGTACAGGGGGCGAAGAAAAACTGTTTTTT. This codes for CASSTGGEEKLFF. The chain links TRBV6-1 with TRBJ1-4, with 9 central nucleotides matching TRBD1. The CDR3 measures 13 amino acids from cysteine to phenylalanine. Kept here is only the CDR3 DNA, which spans 39 bases and is read in frame from base 1. V trim: 5 bases; J trim: 8 bases; unmatched bases: 3. For CDR1 and CDR2, the germline V gene lists MNHNS and SASEGT.